Below are 25 T cell receptor beta chains sequenced from a single sample in a study of T cells in Graves' hyperthyroidism and ophthalmopathy. TCR beta CDR3 regions were amplified from RNA. HTBI primers drove first-round RT-PCR of the TCR CDR3. TCRdb used MiXCR to reprocess the multiplex PCR reads, holding one entry per CDR3 protein. The top ten clones hold 45% to 50% of a sample with hundreds of thousands of distinct CDR3 sequences, 20% of them seen once. Sequencing input: blood. The receptors were sampled from a man in his forties or fifties with Graves' ophthalmopathy.

This sequence joins TRBV6-2 or TRBV6-3 and TRBJ2-2, with no clear D. Trimming removed 2 bases from V and 6 bases from J, with 7 bases in between. This CDR3 is built from 13 residues. The germline V gene has CDR1 MNHEY and CDR2 SVGEGT. CDR3 coding DNA: TGTGCCAGCAGTTACGTGGGGTCCGGGGAGCTGTTTTTT. Amino acids: CASSYVGSGELFF.

About this clonotype itself: A much larger clone is a single base away; this may be a read error. The chain couples TRBV28 to TRBJ1-2; 7 bases match TRBD1. The CDR3 extends over 14 amino acids. Germline V gene data show CDR1 as MDHEN and CDR2 as SYDVKM. In nucleotides, the CDR3 is TGTACCAGCAGTTCGGGACAGCGAAACTATGGCTACACCTTC. It is translated as CTSSSGQRNYGYTF.

This rearrangement joins TRBV5-6 to TRBJ1-2, with D possibly TRBD1 on 6 matching bases. CDR1 and CDR2 from the germline V gene are SGHDT and YYEEEE. This CDR3 is built from 19 residues. V was shortened by 1 base and J by 6 bases, with 28 bases between the two germline ends. The CDR3 loop is CASSLWFGAPGRGPHGYTF. The CDR3 DNA follows: TGTGCCAGCAGCTTGTGGTTTGGGGCGCCTGGCAGGGGTCCCCATGGCTACACCTTC. Drawing the rest from reference TRBV5-6 and TRBJ1-2, the complete variable domain is DAGVTQSPTHLIKTRGQQVTLRCSPKSGHDTVSWYQQALGQGPQFIFQYYEEEERQRGNFPDRFSGHQFPNYSSELNVNALLLGDSALYLCASSLWFGAPGRGPHGYTFGSGTRLTVV.

This clonotype was counted ten times or more. The gene calls are TRBV28 and TRBJ2-1; possibly TRBD2 for D (5 bases). Germline CDR1 and CDR2: MDHEN and SYDVKM. The CDR3 contains 15 residues. Trimming shortened V by 7 bases and J by 2 bases, and 15 bases separated the two germline ends. The CDR3 coding sequence is TGTGCCAGCAAGGGTAGCGCCAAAACCTACAATGAGCAGTTCTTC. Encoded protein: CASKGSAKTYNEQFF.

Ten or more counts support this clonotype. J is TRBJ1-1 and V is TRBV6-1; perhaps TRBD1 as D (5 bases). V was shortened by 5 bases and J by 4 bases, with 14 bases between the two germline ends. Germline V lookup: CDR1 MNHNS, CDR2 SASEGT. CDR3 length equals 14 residues. The CDR3 coding sequence is TGTGCCAGCAGTCACCTACGACAGACCACTGAAGCTTTCTTT. This sequence encodes CASSHLRQTTEAFF.

This clonotype was recorded at least ten times. The J gene is TRBJ2-7, the V gene TRBV7-6; TRBD1 matches 8 bases. Trimming at V came to 4 bases and at J to 5 bases, leaving 1 base not matched to a gene. The germline V gene has CDR1 SGHVS and CDR2 FNYEAQ. CDR3 length equals 12 residues. The CDR3: CASSWTGNEQYF. The CDR3 DNA sequence: TGTGCCAGCAGCTGGACAGGGAACGAGCAGTACTTC.

This clonotype came up once. The chain links TRBV12-3 or TRBV12-4 to TRBJ2-7; D remains ambiguous. The CDR3 loop spans 13 amino acids. V was trimmed by 3 bases and J by 2 bases, leaving 8 bases between them. The CDR3 region has the DNA TGTGCCAGCAGTTTTGGATTTGCCTACGAGCAGTACTTC. Its translation is CASSFGFAYEQYF.

The chain couples TRBV5-1 to TRBJ2-1, with 7 bases matching TRBD2. Germline V gives CDR1 SGHRS, CDR2 YFSETQ. Trimming cost V 5 bases and J 0 bases; bases outside gene matches: 8. The CDR3 extends over 16 amino acids. CDR3 bases: TGCGCCAGCAGTACCTTGGGGGGGGGCTCCTACAATGAGCAGTTCTTC. Protein product: CASSTLGGGSYNEQFF.

This clonotype was seen a handful of times. Compared with germline, one end of the junction differs, possibly owing to a read error. The gene calls are TRBV11-2 and TRBJ1-2; no clear D. The CDR3 is 15 residues long. Per the germline V gene, CDR1 is SGHAT and CDR2 is FQNNGV. The CDR3 spells CASSSRGRTNYGYTF. In DNA, the CDR3 is TGTGCCAGTAGCTCCAGAGGCAGAACTAACTATGGCTACACCTTC.

This clonotype was observed a handful of times. A read error is possible here, since a much larger clone lies one base away. The V gene is TRBV11-3, the J gene TRBJ1-1; D is undetermined. V lost 4 bases, J lost 1 base, and 7 bases lay in between. CDR1 SGHNT and CDR2 YENEEA come from the germline V gene. The CDR3 covers 13 residues. CDR3: CASSCRRNTEAFF. The DNA for the CDR3 is TGTGCCAGCAGCTGTAGGAGGAACACTGAAGCTTTCTTT.

J is TRBJ2-5 and V is TRBV20-1; 11 bases are shared with TRBD1. CDR3 length: 13 residues. CDR1 is DFQATT and CDR2 is SNEGSKA in the germline V gene (reference sequence). The CDR3: CSGQGALEETQYF. The CDR3 coding sequence is TGCAGCGGACAGGGGGCTTTGGAAGAGACCCAGTACTTC.

This chain joins TRBV6-1 and TRBJ2-5; TRBD2 matches 10 bases. With 5 bases clipped from V and 5 bases from J, the junction kept 8 bases outside the gene matches. CDR1 and CDR2 (germline): MNHNS, SASEGT. This CDR3 comprises 15 residues. CDR3 coding DNA: TGTGCCAGCAGTCGCAAAGCGGGGGGGCATGAGACCCAGTACTTC. This translates into CASSRKAGGHETQYF.

The V and J genes are TRBV9 and TRBJ1-1; D perhaps matches TRBD1 (5 bases). The CDR3 is made up of 17 amino acids. Germline V gene data show CDR1 as SGDLS and CDR2 as YYNGEE. Trimming left V 2 bases short and J 1 base short, with 18 bases between. The chain's CDR3 is CASSVTPGGVPNTEAFF. CDR3 nucleotides: TGTGCCAGCAGCGTCACCCCGGGGGGGGTCCCGAACACTGAAGCTTTCTTT.

Comments on this clonotype: One junction end disagrees with the germline gene, perhaps due to a read error. Here the CDR3 reads CASSLRGHVGSGSNQPQHF. CDR3 sequence (DNA): TGTGCCAGTAGCTTGAGGGGGCATGTCGGTTCTGGTAGCAATCAGCCCCAGCATTTT. The rearrangement joins TRBV7-8 to TRBJ1-5; TRBD1 agrees at 7 bases. In germline, CDR1 is SGHVS, CDR2 FQNEAQ. This CDR3 is built from 19 residues.

For this clonotype: No conserved phenylalanine or tryptophan ends this CDR3, so it is likely a read error. The chain combines TRBV6-5 with TRBJ1-5; 8 positions agree with TRBD1. Germline V gene data show CDR1 as MNHEY and CDR2 as SVGAGI. V lost 4 bases to trimming and J lost 2 bases; unmatched junction nucleotides: 4. The CDR3 contains 15 residues. The CDR3 nucleotides are TGTGCCAGCAGTTCCGACAGGGGCGGCAATCAGCCCCAGCATTCT. Its protein is CASSSDRGGNQPQHS.

This clonotype was recorded at least ten times. The CDR3 bases are TGTGCCAGCAGTTTTGCAGGGGGCGGAAGCAATCAGCCCCAGCATTTT. This encodes CASSFAGGGSNQPQHF. The chain couples TRBV28 to TRBJ1-5; TRBD1 matches 8 bases. The CDR3 spans 16 residues. Germline values: CDR1 MDHEN, CDR2 SYDVKM. The V and J ends lost 3 bases and 1 base, in that order; junction bases with no gene match: 5.

The chain joins TRBV11-3 to TRBJ2-3; 7 nucleotides line up with TRBD1. Germline V lookup: CDR1 SGHNT, CDR2 YENEEA. V was pared by 1 base and J by 1 base, with 11 bases of the junction left unmatched. The length of the CDR3 is 18 residues. The CDR3 DNA reads TGTGCCAGCAGCTTAGGAAGACGACAGGGCGGCGGCACAGATACGCAGTATTTT. This gives the protein CASSLGRRQGGGTDTQYF.

In its sample, this clonotype was seen many times. V usage is TRBV18 and J usage is TRBJ2-1; D is unclear. This CDR3 spans 12 amino acids. The V gene's germline CDR1 is KGHSH and CDR2 LQKENI. The V end was cut by 1 base, the J end by 9 bases, with 7 bases between. The CDR3, as DNA: TGTGCCAGCTCACCACTACAGAGTGAGCAGTTCTTC. It is translated as CASSPLQSEQFF.

This clonotype has a handful of counts. The chain couples TRBV7-9 to TRBJ2-2; TRBD1 or TRBD2 may be the D gene (6 bases each). The CDR3 is 15 residues long. Germline loops: CDR1 SEHNR, CDR2 FQNEAQ (reference sequence). The V gene lost 5 bases and the J gene lost 7 bases, with 17 bases spanning the gap. As DNA, the CDR3 is TGTGCCAGCAGCCCAGGGGCGCGACTAGGCGGGGAGCTGTTTTTT. This encodes CASSPGARLGGELFF. Drawing the rest from reference TRBV7-9 and TRBJ2-2, the complete variable domain is DTGVSQNPRHKITKRGQNVTFRCDPISEHNRLYWYRQTLGQGPEFLTYFQNEAQLEKSRLLSDRFSAERPKGSFSTLEIQRTEQGDSAMYLCASSPGARLGGELFFGEGSRLTVL.

The genes are TRBV6-1 and TRBJ2-7; possibly TRBD2 for D (5 bases). Germline V CDR1 and CDR2: MNHNS, SASEGT. Trimming pared 1 base from V and 3 bases from J, leaving 7 bases between. The CDR3 has 13 residues. The DNA for the CDR3 is TGTGCCAGCAGTGAAGGGACTTACTACGAGCAGTACTTC. Amino acids: CASSEGTYYEQYF.

J is TRBJ2-7 and V is TRBV5-4; 7 bases map to TRBD2. V lost 0 bases and J lost 2; bases outside the gene matches: 2. The length of the CDR3 is 14 residues. CDR1 SGHNT and CDR2 YYREEE come from the germline V gene (reference sequence). CDR3 bases: TGTGCCAGCAGCTTGGAGGGGACTACCTACGAGCAGTACTTC. Its protein is CASSLEGTTYEQYF.

The rearrangement joins TRBV9 to TRBJ1-2; TRBD1 is a possible D gene (5 bases). The V end lost 6 bases, the J end lost 7 bases, and 13 bases lay between the germline ends. The CDR3 is 12 residues long. Germline values: CDR1 SGDLS, CDR2 YYNGEE. CDR3 sequence (DNA): TGTGCCAGCACCACCTTACAGGCTGGCTACACCTTC. Amino acids: CASTTLQAGYTF. Using reference TRBV9 and TRBJ1-2 for the parts outside the CDR3, the full variable domain is DSGVTQTPKHLITATGQRVTLRCSPRSGDLSVYWYQQSLDQGLQFLIQYYNGEERAKGNILERFSAQQFPDLHSELNLSSLELGDSALYFCASTTLQAGYTFGSGTRLTVV.

The gene calls are TRBV6-1 and TRBJ1-6; 9 bases are shared with TRBD1. There are 15 residues in the CDR3. Germline CDR1 MNHNS, CDR2 SASEGT. J lost 18 bases, V lost 5 bases, and 17 bases had no gene match. CDR3 region: CASSPTGTGPSPTHF. For the CDR3, the DNA is TGTGCCAGCAGTCCCACCGGGACAGGGCCATCCCCCACCCACTTT.

This clonotype was recorded at least ten times. The V and J genes are TRBV20-1 and TRBJ2-7; unclear D gene. The CDR3 has 15 residues. The V end was cut by 3 bases, the J end by 2 bases, with 17 bases between. Per the germline V gene, CDR1 is DFQATT and CDR2 is SNEGSKA (reference sequence). CDR3 region: CSARASRTGAYEQYF. In nucleotides, the CDR3 is TGCAGTGCTAGGGCTTCACGGACCGGCGCCTACGAGCAGTACTTC.

V usage is TRBV10-3 and J usage is TRBJ1-4; D uncertain. The CDR3 sequence is 13 residues long. The germline gives CDR1 ENHRY, CDR2 SYGVKD. The germline V and J ends were trimmed by 10 bases and 7 bases, with 16 bases remaining between them. CDR3: CASSGPQGEKLFF. Written as DNA, the CDR3 is TGTGCCAGCTCCGGGCCCCAAGGTGAAAAACTGTTTTTT.